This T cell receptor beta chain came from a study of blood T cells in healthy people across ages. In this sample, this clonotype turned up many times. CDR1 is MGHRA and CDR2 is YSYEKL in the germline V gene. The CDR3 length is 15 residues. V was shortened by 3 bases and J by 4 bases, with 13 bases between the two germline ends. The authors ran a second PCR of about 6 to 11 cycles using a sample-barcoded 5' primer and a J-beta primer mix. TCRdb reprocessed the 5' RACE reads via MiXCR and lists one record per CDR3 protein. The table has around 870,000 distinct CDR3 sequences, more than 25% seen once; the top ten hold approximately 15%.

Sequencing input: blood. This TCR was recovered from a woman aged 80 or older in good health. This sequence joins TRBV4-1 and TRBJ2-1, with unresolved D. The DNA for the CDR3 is TGCGCCAGCAGCCAGACGGCACCGGAATACAATGAGCAGTTCTTC. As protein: CASSQTAPEYNEQFF.